There are many counts of the clone carrying this TCR beta chain. The record originates from a study of T cells after yellow fever vaccination. The V end was cut by 0 bases, the J end by 2 bases, with 14 bases between. The CDR3 sequence is 17 residues long. The germline gives CDR1 SGHNT, CDR2 YYREEE (reference sequence). 5'RACE template switching generated TCR cDNA, adding a universal primer site and UMIs. From the 5' RACE reads, TCRdb called clonotypes with MiXCR, one entry per CDR3 protein. The repertoire holds more than 200,000 distinct CDR3 sequences, about 3.9% seen once, with about 19% in the top ten.

The specimen comprised PBMCs, sampled 15 days after the yellow fever booster vaccination. The receptor comes from a young man who received the YFV17D yellow fever vaccine. The V call is TRBV5-4, the J call TRBJ2-2, with D perhaps TRBD2 (5 bases). The CDR3 nucleotides read TGTGCCAGCAGCTTGGCCGTGTTCGGAGGAAACACCGGGGAGCTGTTTTTT. Its protein is CASSLAVFGGNTGELFF.